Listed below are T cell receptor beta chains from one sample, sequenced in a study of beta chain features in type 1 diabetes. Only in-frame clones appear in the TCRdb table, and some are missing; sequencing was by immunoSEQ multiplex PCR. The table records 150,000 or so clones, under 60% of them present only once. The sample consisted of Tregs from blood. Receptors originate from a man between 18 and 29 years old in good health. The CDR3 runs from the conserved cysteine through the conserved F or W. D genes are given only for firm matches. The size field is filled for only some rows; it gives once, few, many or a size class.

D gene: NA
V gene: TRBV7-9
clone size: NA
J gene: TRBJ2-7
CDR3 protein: CASSLVQVPYEQYF
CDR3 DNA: TGTGCCAGCAGCTTAGTCCAGGTACCCTACGAGCAGTACTTC

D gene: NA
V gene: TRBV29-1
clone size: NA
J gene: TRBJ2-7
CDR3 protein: CSASTPSYEQYF
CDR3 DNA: TGCAGCGCGTCGACACCCTCCTACGAGCAGTACTTC

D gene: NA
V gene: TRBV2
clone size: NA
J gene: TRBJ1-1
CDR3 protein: CASSVSMNTEAFF
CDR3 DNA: TGTGCCAGCAGTGTGAGTATGAACACTGAAGCTTTCTTT

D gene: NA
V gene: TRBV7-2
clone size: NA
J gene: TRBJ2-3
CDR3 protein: CASSPQASTDTQYF
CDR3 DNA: TGTGCCAGCAGCCCCCAGGCTAGCACAGATACGCAGTATTTT

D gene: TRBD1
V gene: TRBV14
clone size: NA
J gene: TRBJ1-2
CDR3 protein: CASSPGQFGYTF
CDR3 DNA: TGTGCCAGCAGCCCGGGACAGTTTGGCTACACCTTC

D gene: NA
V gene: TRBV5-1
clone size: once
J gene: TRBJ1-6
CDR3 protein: CASSLGGVDNSPLHF
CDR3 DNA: TGCGCCAGCAGCTTGGGGGGGGTGGACAATTCACCCCTCCACTTT

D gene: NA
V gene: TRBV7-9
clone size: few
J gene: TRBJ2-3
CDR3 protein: CASSLFQPRDTQYF
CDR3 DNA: TGTGCCAGCAGCTTATTCCAGCCGAGGGATACGCAGTATTTT

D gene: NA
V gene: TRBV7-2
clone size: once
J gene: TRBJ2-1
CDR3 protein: CASSPYNEQFF
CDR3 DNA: TGTGCCAGCAGCCCGTACAATGAGCAGTTCTTC

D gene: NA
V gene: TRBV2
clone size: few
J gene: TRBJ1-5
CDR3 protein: CASGQPGSQPQHF
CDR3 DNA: TGTGCCAGCGGACAGCCAGGGAGTCAGCCCCAGCATTTT

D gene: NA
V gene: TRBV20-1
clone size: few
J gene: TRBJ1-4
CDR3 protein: CSASREVKLFF
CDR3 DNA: TGCAGTGCTAGCAGGGAAGTAAAACTGTTTTTT

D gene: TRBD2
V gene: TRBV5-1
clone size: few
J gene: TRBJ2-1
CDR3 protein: CASSLGLAGVKEQFF
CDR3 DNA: TGCGCCAGCAGCTTGGGGCTAGCGGGAGTAAAGGAGCAGTTCTTC

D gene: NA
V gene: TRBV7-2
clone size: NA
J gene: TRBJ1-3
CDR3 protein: CASSSDSYSGNTIYF
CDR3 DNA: TGTGCCAGCAGCTCTGACTCCTACTCTGGAAACACCATATATTTT

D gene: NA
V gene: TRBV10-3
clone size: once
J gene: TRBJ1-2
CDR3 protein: CAIFGGAGGYTF
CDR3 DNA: TGTGCCATCTTTGGCGGGGCGGGTGGCTACACCTTC

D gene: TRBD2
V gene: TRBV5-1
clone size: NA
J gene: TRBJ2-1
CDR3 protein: CASSLGGTSFPHNEQFF
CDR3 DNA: TGCGCCAGCAGCTTGGGCGGGACTAGCTTCCCCCACAATGAGCAGTTCTTC